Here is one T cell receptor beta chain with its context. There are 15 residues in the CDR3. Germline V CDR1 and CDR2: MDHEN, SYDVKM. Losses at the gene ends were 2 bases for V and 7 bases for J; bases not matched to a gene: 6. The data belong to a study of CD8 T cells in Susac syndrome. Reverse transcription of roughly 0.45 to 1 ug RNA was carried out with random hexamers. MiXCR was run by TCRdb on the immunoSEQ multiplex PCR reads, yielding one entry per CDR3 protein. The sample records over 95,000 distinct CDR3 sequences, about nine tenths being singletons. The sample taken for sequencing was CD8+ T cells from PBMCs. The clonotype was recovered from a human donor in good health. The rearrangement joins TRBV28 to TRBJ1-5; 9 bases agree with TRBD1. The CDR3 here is CASSLGTGRYQPQHF. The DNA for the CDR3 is TGTGCCAGCAGTTTAGGGACAGGGAGGTACCAGCCCCAGCATTTT.